A single sample gave rise to the 26 T cell receptor beta chains below, sequenced in a study of cytomegalovirus exposure and HLA in healthy donors. The PCR employed 60 Vbeta primers together with 13 Jbeta primers. The repertoire was sequenced with immunoSEQ multiplex PCR; TCRdb's copy has only in-frame clones and lacks some. The sample records 150,000 or so clones, roughly 66% being singletons. The specimen sequenced was PBMCs. The receptor set was obtained from a woman between 18 and 29 years old in good health and CMV-seronegative.

This chain connects TRBV4-1 to TRBJ2-2; 7 positions match TRBD2. With 1 base clipped from V and 5 bases from J, the junction kept 10 bases outside the gene matches. The CDR3 spans 17 residues. The germline gives CDR1 MGHRA, CDR2 YSYEKL. CDR3 DNA: TGCGCCAGCAGCCAAGTACGGCTAAAGGGAGGGACCGGGGAGCTGTTTTTT. Protein sequence: CASSQVRLKGGTGELFF.

The chain recombines TRBV5-1 with TRBJ1-1, with a weak D call TRBD1 (6 bases). Trimming took 0 bases from V and 1 from J, leaving 7 bases between them. The CDR3 runs 14 residues. Germline CDR1 and CDR2: SGHRS and YFSETQ. As DNA, the CDR3 is TGCGCCAGCAGCTTGGACAGGGCGAACACTGAAGCTTTCTTT. Its protein product is CASSLDRANTEAFF.

The chain joins TRBV27 to TRBJ1-6, with D perhaps matching TRBD1 (5 bases). V lost 0 bases and J lost 9, with 12 bases in between. From germline, CDR1 is MNHEY and CDR2 SMNVEV (reference sequence). This CDR3 has 15 amino acids. The CDR3 coding sequence is TGTGCCAGCAGTTTATCAGATCAGGGCAGTTCACCCCTCCACTTT. It codes for CASSLSDQGSSPLHF.

Concerning this clone: Other DNA sequences from this sample encode an identical CDR3 as well. The chain couples TRBV6-5 to TRBJ2-3; D may be TRBD2 (5 bases). CDR1 is MNHEY and CDR2 is SVGAGI in the germline V gene. With 2 bases removed from V and 4 bases from J, the gap between germline ends came to 10 bases. CDR3 length: 14 residues. The CDR3 is CASSYGLAADTQYF. DNA for the CDR3: TGTGCCAGCAGTTACGGGCTAGCCGCAGATACGCAGTATTTT.

The rearrangement uses TRBV27 and TRBJ2-1; 10 bases are a match to TRBD2. The CDR3 runs 15 residues. Losses at the gene ends were 5 bases for V and 4 bases for J; bases not matched to a gene: 5. Germline values: CDR1 MNHEY, CDR2 SMNVEV (reference sequence). The CDR3: CASSPAGGGYNEQFF. Here the CDR3 DNA reads TGTGCCAGCAGTCCAGCGGGAGGGGGATACAATGAGCAGTTCTTC.

This rearrangement joins TRBV2 to TRBJ1-6, with D perhaps matching TRBD1 (6 bases). CDR1 is SNHLY and CDR2 is FYNNEI in the germline V gene. This CDR3 contains 15 residues. Trimming took 6 bases from V and 0 from J, leaving 9 bases between them. The CDR3: CASSGQSSYNSPLHF. CDR3 DNA: TGTGCCAGCAGCGGACAGAGCTCCTATAATTCACCCCTCCACTTT. The whole variable domain, filled in from reference TRBV2 and TRBJ1-6, reads EPEVTQTPSHQVTQMGQEVILRCVPISNHLYFYWYRQILGQKVEFLVSFYNNEISEKSEIFDDQFSVERPDGSNFTLKIRSTKLEDSAMYFCASSGQSSYNSPLHFGNGTRLTVT.

The rearrangement uses TRBV19 and TRBJ2-1, with no clear D. The CDR3 spans 15 residues. The V gene's germline CDR1 is LNHDA and CDR2 SQIVND (reference sequence). Trimming left V 8 bases short and J 3 bases short, with 17 bases between. CDR3 amino acids: CASCLSGSRYNEQFF. DNA of the CDR3: TGTGCCAGTTGCCTTTCGGGTAGCCGCTACAATGAGCAGTTCTTC.

This clone was recorded a few times. The gene calls are TRBV15 and TRBJ2-1; no clear D gene. CDR1 LNHNV and CDR2 YYDKDF come from the germline V gene (reference sequence). V was shortened by 3 bases and J by 7 bases, with 10 bases between the two germline ends. The CDR3 is 13 residues long. The CDR3 reads CATSRELENEQFF. The CDR3 bases are TGTGCCACCAGCAGGGAGCTGGAGAATGAGCAGTTCTTC.

The chain combines TRBV28 with TRBJ1-5; D is unresolved. This CDR3 has 13 residues. CDR1 is MDHEN and CDR2 is SYDVKM in the germline V gene. Trimming took off 2 bases at V and 5 bases at J, with 7 bases between the two ends. This chain's CDR3 is CASSLPGDQPQHF. CDR3 in DNA: TGTGCCAGCAGTTTACCGGGAGATCAGCCCCAGCATTTT.

The genes are TRBV11-2 and TRBJ2-1; D remains ambiguous. The length of the CDR3 is 12 residues. Between the trimmed V and J ends, which lost 5 bases and 7 bases, there was a span of 9 bases. Germline values: CDR1 SGHAT, CDR2 FQNNGV. This chain's CDR3 is CASSELRNEQFF. The CDR3 DNA follows: TGTGCCAGCAGCGAGTTACGGAATGAGCAGTTCTTC.

The rearrangement uses TRBV9 and TRBJ2-2, with 9 bases lining up with TRBD2. The V gene end was trimmed by 0 bases and the J gene end by 4 bases; junction bases not matched to a gene: 16. The CDR3 runs to 20 residues. CDR1 is SGDLS and CDR2 is YYNGEE in the germline V gene. The DNA for the CDR3 is TGTGCCAGCAGCGTAGCTCGGGGACTAGCAGCCGGGGGTAGCACCGGGGAGCTGTTTTTT. This translates into CASSVARGLAAGGSTGELFF.

The chain recombines TRBV6-5 with TRBJ2-3; TRBD2 might be the D (5 bases). The germline V gene has CDR1 MNHEY and CDR2 SVGAGI. Trimming stripped 0 bases from V and 5 bases from J, with 9 bases between. The CDR3 loop spans 14 amino acids. The CDR3 DNA is TGTGCCAGCAGTTACTCGGCTAGCCTAGATACGCAGTATTTT. It specifies CASSYSASLDTQYF.

V usage is TRBV29-1 and J usage is TRBJ1-1; D uncertain. CDR1 SQVTM and CDR2 ANQGSEA come from the germline V gene. The CDR3 runs 12 residues. The V end was cut by 6 bases, the J end by 1 base, with 9 bases between. The CDR3 here is CSVGVQNTEAFF. In DNA, the CDR3 is TGCAGCGTGGGCGTCCAGAACACTGAAGCTTTCTTT.

CDR3 sequence (DNA): TGTGCCACCCTGACTAGCTCTCAGAGCACAGATACGCAGTATTTT. It yields the protein CATLTSSQSTDTQYF. The chain carries TRBV27 and TRBJ2-3; 7 positions match TRBD2. The germline V gene encodes CDR1 MNHEY and CDR2 SMNVEV (reference sequence). This CDR3 is built from 15 residues. The junction had 10 bases not matched to a gene; V was cut back by 10 bases and J by 0 bases.

This clone was observed a few times. The chain links TRBV18 to TRBJ2-1, with 9 positions matching TRBD1. V shed 3 bases, J shed 6 bases, and the junction held 6 bases outside the gene matches. The CDR3 spans 15 residues. The germline V gene has CDR1 KGHSH and CDR2 LQKENI. CDR3 in DNA: TGTGCCAGCTCACCCAAGGACAGGGGTTTCAATGAGCAGTTCTTC. It is translated as CASSPKDRGFNEQFF. The full variable domain, completed using reference TRBV18 and TRBJ2-1, is NAGVMQNPRHLVRRRGQEARLRCSPMKGHSHVYWYRQLPEEGLKFMVYLQKENIIDESGMPKERFSAEFPKEGPSILRIQQVVRGDSAAYFCASSPKDRGFNEQFFGPGTRLTVL.

The rearrangement links TRBV11-2 to TRBJ2-3; no clear D gene. Trimming shortened V by 5 bases and J by 4 bases, and 4 bases separated the two germline ends. Germline CDR1 SGHAT, CDR2 FQNNGV. The CDR3 contains 11 residues. CDR3 region: CASSRADTQYF. CDR3 nucleotide sequence: TGTGCCAGCAGCCGGGCAGATACGCAGTATTTT. The full variable domain, with the rest looked up from reference TRBV11-2 and TRBJ2-3, is EAGVAQSPRYKIIEKRQSVAFWCNPISGHATLYWYQQILGQGPKLLIQFQNNGVVDDSQLPKDRFSAERLKGVDSTLKIQPAKLEDSAVYLCASSRADTQYFGPGTRLTVL.

J is TRBJ2-1 and V is TRBV5-1, with 8 bases that match TRBD1. CDR1 SGHRS and CDR2 YFSETQ come from the germline V gene. This CDR3 region has 13 residues. With V trimmed by 3 bases and J by 9 bases, 5 bases remained unmatched. DNA of the CDR3: TGCGCCAGCAGCTCCGGGACAGGTGTTGAGCAGTTCTTC. This gives the protein CASSSGTGVEQFF.

The rearrangement uses TRBV7-9 and TRBJ2-3; a weak D match, TRBD2 (6 bases). Trimming removed 5 bases from V and 1 base from J, with 16 bases in between. Per the germline V gene, CDR1 is SEHNR and CDR2 is FQNEAQ (reference sequence). This CDR3 contains 16 residues. CDR3 protein: CASSATGGLGTDTQYF. DNA of the CDR3: TGTGCCAGCAGCGCCACCGGGGGACTGGGCACAGATACGCAGTATTTT.

V usage is TRBV7-6 and J usage is TRBJ1-5; possibly TRBD1 for D (6 bases). V was pared by 3 bases and J by 1 base, with 13 bases between. CDR3 length: 16 residues. In germline, CDR1 is SGHVS, CDR2 FNYEAQ. For the CDR3, the DNA is TGTGCCAGCAGCTTGGAGACAGGCGGCAGCAATCAGCCCCAGCATTTT. Protein sequence: CASSLETGGSNQPQHF.

The chain carries TRBV14 and TRBJ2-6; D not certain. Germline V gives CDR1 SGHDN, CDR2 FVKESK. The CDR3 consists of 16 residues. Trimming took off 2 bases at V and 3 bases at J, with 11 bases between the two ends. CDR3 sequence reads: CASSQLGVFGANVLTF. CDR3 coding DNA: TGTGCCAGCAGCCAACTCGGTGTTTTTGGGGCCAACGTCCTGACTTTC.

The rearrangement links TRBV7-3 to TRBJ2-6; tentatively, D is TRBD2 (6 bases). Germline CDR1 SGHTA, CDR2 FQGTGA. The CDR3 has 17 residues. V was clipped by 1 base and J by 3 bases, with 13 bases between them. CDR3 in DNA: TGTGCCAGCAGCTTAATACCCGTAGCGGATGGGGCCAACGTCCTGACTTTC. The encoded protein is CASSLIPVADGANVLTF.

The CDR3 is CASSQGGALHEQYF. The DNA for the CDR3 is TGTGCCAGCAGCCAGGGGGGTGCCCTCCACGAGCAGTACTTC. The chain uses TRBV28 and TRBJ2-7; the D gene is possibly TRBD1 (7 bases). Germline CDR1 reads MDHEN; CDR2 reads SYDVKM. V lost 6 bases and J 5 bases, leaving 17 bases between the germline ends. The CDR3 consists of 14 residues.

This clone was observed once. The chain employs TRBV5-6 and TRBJ1-4; D perhaps matches TRBD1 (5 bases). CDR3 length: 14 amino acids. Germline V CDR1 and CDR2: SGHDT, YYEEEE. The ends were cut back, 4 bases at V and 7 bases at J, with 14 bases in the middle. DNA for the CDR3: TGTGCCAGCAGCCAGCAGGGTATTCGTGAAAAACTGTTTTTT. Encoded protein: CASSQQGIREKLFF. The complete variable domain, with remaining parts taken from reference TRBV5-6 and TRBJ1-4, reads DAGVTQSPTHLIKTRGQQVTLRCSPKSGHDTVSWYQQALGQGPQFIFQYYEEEERQRGNFPDRFSGHQFPNYSSELNVNALLLGDSALYLCASSQQGIREKLFFGSGTQLSVL.

The chain is built from TRBV14 and TRBJ1-3; 7 nucleotides agree with TRBD1. The germline gives CDR1 SGHDN, CDR2 FVKESK. The CDR3 covers 15 residues. J was trimmed by 4 bases and V by 4 bases; bases with no gene match: 7. CDR3 residues: CASSRLDRAGNTIYF. In DNA, the CDR3 is TGTGCCAGCAGCCGCCTCGACAGGGCAGGAAACACCATATATTTT.

This clone was seen only once. The chain uses TRBV7-9 and TRBJ1-2, with D possibly matching TRBD1 (6 bases). CDR3 length: 15 residues. In germline, CDR1 is SEHNR, CDR2 FQNEAQ (reference sequence). Trimming took 4 bases from V and 0 from J, leaving 12 bases between them. This CDR3 reads CASSSLDRANYGYTF. The CDR3 bases are TGTGCCAGCAGCTCCTTGGACAGAGCTAACTATGGCTACACCTTC.

This clone occurred a few times. This chain connects TRBV11-2 to TRBJ1-2; possibly TRBD1 for D (6 bases). The CDR3 covers 13 residues. Germline CDR1 SGHAT, CDR2 FQNNGV. The V end was cut by 5 bases, the J end by 10 bases, with 17 bases between. The CDR3 DNA is TGTGCCAGCAGCCCTAACAGGGACGCGGACTACACCTTC. This gives the protein CASSPNRDADYTF.